One T cell receptor (beta chain) is described in this entry. Its antigen specificity is not known. Per-nucleotide qualities are absent, and no much larger clonotype sits a single base away. TCR beta VDJ combination and CDR3 sequence profiling used genomic DNA as the template. An Illumina HiSeq 2000 was used for TCR repertoire sequencing. The paper's processing steps were these. Repertoire assessment relied on Simpson's diversity index, CDR3 size and DJ length profiles, and TRBV/TRBJ rearrangement plots. The immunodominant clone was defined as the most abundant DNA sequence in deep sequencing data. CDR3 amino acid sequences were checked for sharing across subjects and were also compared against the VDJdb database and published repertoires. The public reads were reprocessed in TCRdb via fastp at Q25 and MiXCR, keeping in-frame beta chains. All rows with the same CDR3 protein become a single entry with the most common DNA and genes. These V and J calls originate from TCRdb's pipeline instead of the authors' own analysis. Counted in this sample were 55,000 to 60,000 distinct CDR3 sequences; approximately 50% of them appeared once. The leading ten clones occupy 15% to 20% of the sample.

This entry comes from a study of CD8+CD57+ T cells in acquired aplastic anemia (dated by TCRdb to about 2018). Background on the whole study: On average, sorted CD4+ and CD8+ cells yielded around 3.4 ug of extracted DNA, with a range of roughly 0.18 to 30 ug. CD8+CD57+ expansion was defined as a frequency above the mean frequency observed in healthy subjects. General study outcomes and caveats: Between patients and healthy controls, no significant difference in CD8+ Simpson's diversity was found (P=0.060). Fewer than 35 CD8+ CDR3 sequences were found to be shared between patients and controls, but these sequences appeared to be highly expressed in patients and within the immunodominant clones of the patients.

From its cysteine to its phenylalanine, the CDR3 spans 16 amino acids. Of all the DNA, just the CDR3 is kept, 48 bases in frame from base 1. CDR1 and CDR2 are drawn from the germline V gene: ENHRY, SYGVKD. V is cut by 6 bases and J by 1 base, and the space between the germline ends is 18 bases. Expansion of CD8+CD57+ cells had been shown by flow cytometry in the patients chosen for sequencing. Every patient had severe acquired aplastic anemia, diagnosed using the International Study of Aplastic Anemia and Agranulocytosis and Camitta criteria. At the time blood was sampled, none of the patients had received any therapy. In this study, sorted CD4+ and CD8+ T cells from the blood of healthy subjects and of severe aplastic anemia patients had their TCR repertoires deep-sequenced. Patients were enrolled under clinicaltrials.gov protocols 00001620, 01623167, 00001397, 00071045, 00081523 and 00961064 in the USA. Ficoll-Paque density gradient centrifugation was used to isolate peripheral blood mononuclear cells. Before DNA extraction, CD4+ and CD8+ T cells were sorted with FACS or magnetic beads.

Recombination connected TRBV10-3 to TRBJ2-5; a confident D gene designation cannot be given. The specimen sequenced was sorted CD4+, CD8+, or CD8+CD57+ T cells (not recorded which) from PBMCs. The TCR comes from a human donor with aplastic anemia. The CDR3 region reads CAISEPSFSFQETQYF. The DNA sequence is TGTGCCATCAGCGAGCCGTCATTTTCATTCCAAGAGACCCAGTACTTC.